Listed here are 9 T cell receptor beta chains from one sample, sequenced in a study of T cells after yellow fever vaccination. Via MiXCR, TCRdb re-called the 5' RACE reads, giving one row per CDR3 protein. The sample holds over 300,000 distinct CDR3 sequences; around 6.8% are singletons and the top ten take roughly a sixth. The sequenced sample was PBMCs, obtained roughly 46 days after the first yellow fever vaccination. These receptor sequences come from a man aged 18 to 30 who received the YFV17D yellow fever vaccine.

At least ten counts were recorded for this clonotype. The chain uses TRBV5-1 and TRBJ1-6, with D tentatively TRBD1 (6 bases). V gave up 2 bases and J gave up 7 bases, with 10 bases separating them. CDR1 is SGHRS and CDR2 is YFSETQ in the germline V gene. This CDR3 is 14 amino acids long. The DNA of the CDR3 is TGCGCCAGCAGCTTTGACAGGCCCAATTCACCCCTCCACTTT. This sequence encodes CASSFDRPNSPLHF. Supplemented by reference TRBV5-1 and TRBJ1-6, the full variable domain reads KAGVTQTPRYLIKTRGQQVTLSCSPISGHRSVSWYQQTPGQGLQFLFEYFSETQRNKGNFPGRFSGRQFSNSRSEMNVSTLELGDSALYLCASSFDRPNSPLHFGNGTRLTVT.

This chain connects TRBV11-3 to TRBJ1-1; D gene uncertain. Germline V gene data show CDR1 as SGHNT and CDR2 as YENEEA. The V and J ends lost 1 base and 0 bases respectively, with 30 bases between them. This CDR3 comprises 22 residues. The CDR3 protein is CASSLGRVVPRPGVIMNTEAFF. The CDR3 nucleotides read TGTGCCAGCAGCTTAGGCCGGGTTGTACCGCGACCCGGGGTTATAATGAACACTGAAGCTTTCTTT.

In this sample, this clonotype turned up many times. The chain links TRBV5-6 to TRBJ2-7; no definite D call. Per the germline V gene, CDR1 is SGHDT and CDR2 is YYEEEE. V dropped 2 bases and J dropped 0 bases, with 6 bases sitting between them. The CDR3 has 13 amino acids. CDR3 DNA sequence: TGTGCCAGCAGCTTCCGGAGCTCCTACGAGCAGTACGTC. Its protein product is CASSFRSSYEQYV.

This clonotype was detected many times. The chain employs TRBV18 and TRBJ1-6; 11 bases align to TRBD1. The CDR3 consists of 14 residues. With V trimmed by 3 bases and J by 8 bases, 0 bases remained unmatched. Per germline, CDR1 KGHSH and CDR2 LQKENI. The CDR3 loop reads CASSPGQGDSPLHF. CDR3 nucleotides: TGTGCCAGCTCACCGGGACAGGGGGATTCACCCCTCCACTTT.

CDR3: CASAFSGANVLTF. CDR3 nucleotides: TGTGCCAGTGCTTTCTCTGGGGCCAACGTCCTGACTTTC. The rearrangement joins TRBV12-3 or TRBV12-4 to TRBJ2-6; D uncertain. The CDR3 contains 13 residues. Between the trimmed V and J ends, which lost 9 bases and 0 bases, there was a span of 6 bases.

This clonotype was seen a handful of times. This sequence joins TRBV20-1 and TRBJ2-7; D is unclear. The CDR3 totals 11 residues. V lost 6 bases and J 7 bases, leaving 13 bases between the germline ends. Germline CDR1 and CDR2: DFQATT and SNEGSKA (reference sequence). In DNA form, the CDR3 reads TGCAGTGCCCCGGTCCAAGGAGAGCAGTACGTC. It is translated as CSAPVQGEQYV.

This clonotype turned up a few times. The chain carries TRBV11-2 and TRBJ1-1, with D unclear. The CDR3 is 11 amino acids. V was trimmed by 3 bases and J by 6 bases, leaving 5 bases between them. Germline assignment: CDR1 SGHAT and CDR2 FQNNGV. The CDR3 coding sequence is TGTGCCAGCAGCTTTGGTCCTGAAGCTTTCTTT. Protein product: CASSFGPEAFF.

V and J are TRBV2 and TRBJ2-3, with D possibly matching TRBD1 (5 bases). Per germline, CDR1 SNHLY and CDR2 FYNNEI. There are 14 residues in the CDR3. With 3 bases removed from V and 4 bases from J, the gap between germline ends came to 11 bases. The CDR3 region is CASSDDLRADTQYF. DNA of the CDR3: TGTGCCAGCAGTGATGATCTCAGGGCAGATACGCAGTATTTT.

The genes are TRBV4-1 and TRBJ2-3; 9 bases align to TRBD2. CDR3 length equals 16 residues. Germline CDR1 MGHRA, CDR2 YSYEKL. With V trimmed by 4 bases and J by 2 bases, 7 bases remained unmatched. The CDR3 is CASSPRLAELTDTQYF. The CDR3, as DNA: TGCGCCAGCAGCCCCCGACTAGCGGAGCTCACAGATACGCAGTATTTT.